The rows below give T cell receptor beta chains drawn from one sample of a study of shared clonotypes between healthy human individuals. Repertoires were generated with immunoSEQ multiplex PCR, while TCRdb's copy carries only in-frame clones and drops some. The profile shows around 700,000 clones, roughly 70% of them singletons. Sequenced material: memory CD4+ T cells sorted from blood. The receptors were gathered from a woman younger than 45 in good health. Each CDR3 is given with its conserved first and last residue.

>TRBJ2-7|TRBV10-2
CASGDHEQYF
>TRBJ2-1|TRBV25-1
CASSNAEKSYNEQFF
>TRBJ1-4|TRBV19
CASRTGTYNEKLFF
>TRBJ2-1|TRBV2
CASSSTSGRANEQFF
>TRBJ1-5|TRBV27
CASSQDRANSQPQHF
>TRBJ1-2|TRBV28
CASSYDANYGYTF
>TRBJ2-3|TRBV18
CASSPSPRLAGGADTQYF
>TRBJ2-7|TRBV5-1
CASSSTTGAGGAQYF
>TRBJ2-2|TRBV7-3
CASSLTAITGELFF
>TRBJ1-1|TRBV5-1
CASSLGQVTEAFF
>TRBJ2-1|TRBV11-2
CASSLGAAPYNEQFF
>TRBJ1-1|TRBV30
CAWSVSQGEAFF
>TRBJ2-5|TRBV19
CASSIRDSETQYF
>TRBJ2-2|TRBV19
CASKVAGGTGELFF
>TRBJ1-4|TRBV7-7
CASSLGVGEKLFF
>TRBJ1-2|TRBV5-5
CASSQGNYGYTF
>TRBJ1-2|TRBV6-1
CASSEETQGTNYGYTF
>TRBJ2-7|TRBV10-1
CASSEYRQNYEQYF
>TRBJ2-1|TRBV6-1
CASSEGATSGSSYNEQFF
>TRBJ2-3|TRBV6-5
CASSYHGAALADTQYF
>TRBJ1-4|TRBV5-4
CASRGRGNRNEKLFF
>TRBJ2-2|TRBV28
CASSLVLAGDTGELFF
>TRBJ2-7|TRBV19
CASSRGEAPSEQYF
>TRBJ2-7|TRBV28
CASSRNYEQYF
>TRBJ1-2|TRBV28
CASSKGTEYGYTF
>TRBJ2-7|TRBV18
CASSLTSGATRYEQYF
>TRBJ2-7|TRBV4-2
CASSRPGQGTYEQYF
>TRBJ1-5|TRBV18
CASSQGLNQPQHF
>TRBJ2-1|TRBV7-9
CASSFRSRDNEQFF
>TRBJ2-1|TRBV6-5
CATRRQRNNEQFF
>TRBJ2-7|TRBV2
CASSEALGGSISYEQYF
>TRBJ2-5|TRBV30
CAWSRGGGETQYF
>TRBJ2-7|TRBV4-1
CASSLQESYEQYF
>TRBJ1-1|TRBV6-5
CASSQQGGTEAFF
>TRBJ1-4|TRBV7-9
CASSLARTGSEKLFF
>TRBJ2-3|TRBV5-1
CASSLGRMPDTQYF
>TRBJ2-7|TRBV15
CATSREASISYEQYF